The entry below describes one T cell receptor (beta chain). It lacks a known antigen. No base quality information exists; no much larger clone differs at one position. These data come from a study of siplizumab effects on memory and regulatory T cells (dated 2019 in TCRdb). For the study in its entirety: The effect of the anti-CD2 antibody siplizumab on alloreactive T-cell subsets was examined in allogeneic mixed lymphocyte reactions constructed from human PBMCs.

The method behind the library was the immunoSEQ multiplex PCR assay. Each sample had around 92,000 TCR templates assayed by the deep sequencing platform. Genomic DNA extracted from sorted T cells was the material used for TCRbeta CDR3 sequencing. The source study handled its data this way. The R programming language was used for clonal analysis of TCRbeta CDR3 data. Alloreactive CD4+ and CD8+ clones were defined by comparing unstimulated samples with post-reaction CFSE-low samples. Regulatory or non-regulatory origin of alloreactive CD4+ clones was assigned by matching sequences to the sorted unstimulated Treg and non-Treg repertoires. This is the immuneACCESS table as TCRdb keeps it, with only in-frame sequences that have V and J called. A part of the clones is gone; compared with another copy, unresolved V genes explain less than half, and the rest is unexplained. For V, J and clone size, that table is used; D and trimming come from the DNA. The sample table lists around 95,000 clones, around 93% of them with a count of one. The ten largest make up less than 1.5% of the sample.

Sorted unstimulated T cells and proliferating T cells recovered from mixed lymphocyte reactions underwent TCRbeta CDR3 sequencing. Fresh whole blood from ten HLA-typed healthy donors was used as the source from which PBMCs were isolated. Unstimulated CD4+ non-regulatory T cells were FACS-sorted to map the origin of alloreactive clones. CDR1 and CDR2, looked up from the germline V gene (reference sequence), are LNHDA and SQIVND. V has 4 bases trimmed and J has 5 bases trimmed; junction bases matching no gene number 7. The CDR3 contains 15 residues, cysteine and phenylalanine counted. Of all the DNA, just the CDR3 is kept, 45 bases in frame from base 1. Findings and caveats that apply to the study as a whole: Because sequences below about 10^-5 frequency were poorly captured, only a minor fraction of alloreactive clones could be mapped to unstimulated subsets. For roughly 80-96% of proliferating CD4+ or CD8+ clones, no naive or memory phenotype could be assigned. Greater diversity appeared to be present in unstimulated naive T cells than in memory T cells, and a substantial contribution to the alloresponse seemed to be made by naive cells. The suppressive function of proliferating Tregs from siplizumab cultures was not functionally confirmed. Among mappable alloreactive CD4+ clones, the Treg-derived fraction averaged about 70% with siplizumab versus approximately 27% in control reactions. Siplizumab significantly reduced the cumulative frequency of alloreactive sequences traceable to unstimulated CD4+ memory T cells.

The specimen sequenced was non-Treg CD4+ T cells sorted from blood. The sample's cell subset or site label, in plain terms: FACS-sorted unstimulated CD4+ non-regulatory T cells. This TCR was recovered from a human donor in good health. The receptor chain draws on TRBV19 and TRBJ1-4, with 7 bases matching TRBD1. The CDR3 region has the sequence CASSRSGQKNEKLFF. The base sequence is TGTGCCAGTAGTAGGTCGGGACAGAAGAATGAAAAACTGTTTTTT.